Each of the 19 T cell receptor beta chains below was sequenced from the same sample in a study of shared clonotypes between healthy human individuals. Sequencing used immunoSEQ multiplex PCR; TCRdb keeps in-frame clones, though not all of them. The sample includes about 1.9 million clones, roughly 95% seen only once; the top ten take around 1.7%. CD45RO-negative, CCR7-positively selected cells formed the naive CD8 fraction, excluding terminally differentiated effector memory CD45RA+ cells. Sequenced input: naive CD8+ T cells from PBMCs. These TCRs come from a man between 18 and 29 years old in good health. Some clones in this sample may be carry-over from other donors' samples.

The rearrangement joins TRBV5-4 to TRBJ2-7, with D possibly TRBD2 on 5 matching bases. Trimming shortened V by 5 bases and J by 5 bases, and 17 bases separated the two germline ends. The CDR3 length is 14 residues. Germline-derived CDR1 and CDR2 are SGHNT and YYREEE (reference sequence). The CDR3 sequence is CASSHGEIADEQYF. CDR3 nucleotides: TGTGCCAGCAGTCACGGGGAGATCGCCGACGAGCAGTACTTC.

The V call is TRBV5-6, the J call TRBJ2-7, with 9 bases matching TRBD2. CDR3 length: 15 residues. Germline CDR1 is SGHDT and CDR2 is YYEEEE. V was pared by 0 bases and J by 2 bases, with 3 bases of the junction left unmatched. CDR3 loop: CASSLASGDPYEQYF. For the CDR3, the DNA is TGTGCCAGCAGCTTGGCTAGCGGGGACCCCTACGAGCAGTACTTC.

This rearrangement joins TRBV7-8 to TRBJ2-1; TRBD1 aligns across 12 bases. J lost 2 bases, V lost 2 bases, and 10 bases had no gene match. There are 19 residues in the CDR3. CDR1 and CDR2 from the germline V gene are SGHVS and FQNEAQ. The DNA for the CDR3 is TGTGCCAGCAGCTTATGGGACAGGGGGCTGAGAAACGCCTACAATGAGCAGTTCTTC. As protein: CASSLWDRGLRNAYNEQFF.

The rearrangement joins TRBV2 to TRBJ2-1, with D hard to call. CDR1 is SNHLY and CDR2 is FYNNEI in the germline V gene. V dropped 1 base and J dropped 0 bases, with 10 bases sitting between them. CDR3 length equals 16 residues. CDR3 loop: CASSEVVGLSYNEQFF. CDR3 sequence (DNA): TGTGCCAGCAGTGAAGTGGTGGGCCTCTCCTACAATGAGCAGTTCTTC.

This clone was recorded once. The chain has TRBV6-5 and TRBJ1-1; 7 positions agree with TRBD1. Per germline, CDR1 MNHEY and CDR2 SVGAGI. There are 15 residues in the CDR3. V dropped 6 bases and J dropped 4; count of bases not matched to a gene: 11. DNA of the CDR3: TGTGCCAGCAGCCACCCCGACAGGGACGGCACTGAAGCTTTCTTT. Protein sequence: CASSHPDRDGTEAFF.

This chain uses TRBV2 with TRBJ2-5; the match to TRBD2 covers 7 bases. This CDR3 has 16 amino acids. V was pared by 5 bases and J by 0 bases, with 9 bases of the junction left unmatched. Germline assignment: CDR1 SNHLY and CDR2 FYNNEI. The DNA for the CDR3 is TGTGCCAGCAGTTCCGGGGCGGGGGTTTACCAAGAGACCCAGTACTTC. Protein product: CASSSGAGVYQETQYF.

A word on this clone: The sample has other DNA sequences that encode this CDR3 too. This chain links TRBV19 with TRBJ2-7; TRBD2 matches 9 bases. The CDR3 totals 15 residues. J was trimmed by 3 bases and V by 3 bases; bases with no gene match: 6. Looked up from germline, CDR1 is LNHDA and CDR2 is SQIVND (reference sequence). The CDR3 reads CASSISLAGHYEQYF. The DNA for the CDR3 is TGTGCCAGTAGTATCTCGCTAGCGGGGCACTACGAGCAGTACTTC.

This chain uses TRBV27 with TRBJ1-2, with D unclear. Germline CDR1 reads MNHEY; CDR2 reads SMNVEV (reference sequence). The V and J ends lost 5 bases and 3 bases respectively, with 19 bases between them. The CDR3 is 16 amino acids. This CDR3 reads CASSASGRFLDYGYTF. CDR3 in DNA: TGTGCCAGCAGTGCATCAGGACGTTTTTTAGACTATGGCTACACCTTC.

The V gene is TRBV6-1, the J gene TRBJ2-1; no reliable D call. Trimming left V 4 bases short and J 14 bases short, with 9 bases between. Per the germline V gene, CDR1 is MNHNS and CDR2 is SASEGT. The CDR3 spans 10 residues. The CDR3 region has the DNA TGTGCCAGCAGTGGATACACGAAGTTCTTC. Translation gives CASSGYTKFF.

The chain couples TRBV27 to TRBJ1-1; D remains ambiguous. Looked up from germline, CDR1 is MNHEY and CDR2 is SMNVEV (reference sequence). The CDR3 totals 15 residues. With 1 base removed from V and 2 bases from J, the gap between germline ends came to 11 bases. The CDR3 nucleotides are TGTGCCAGCAGTTTATTTGACCCAACAAACACTGAAGCTTTCTTT. Amino acid sequence: CASSLFDPTNTEAFF.

The V call is TRBV5-1, the J call TRBJ2-7, with D unresolved. Trimming took 0 bases from V and 3 from J, leaving 7 bases between them. The CDR3 has 13 amino acids. CDR1 SGHRS and CDR2 YFSETQ come from the germline V gene. The CDR3 region has the DNA TGCGCCAGCAGCTTGGTGTCAGGCTACGAGCAGTACTTC. This translates into CASSLVSGYEQYF. The full variable domain, its missing parts supplied by reference TRBV5-1 and TRBJ2-7, is KAGVTQTPRYLIKTRGQQVTLSCSPISGHRSVSWYQQTPGQGLQFLFEYFSETQRNKGNFPGRFSGRQFSNSRSEMNVSTLELGDSALYLCASSLVSGYEQYFGPGTRLTVT.

The sample holds a few counts of this clone. The sample carries other DNA sequences with the same CDR3. The genes are TRBV9 and TRBJ1-5, with 8 bases identical to TRBD1. Germline CDR1 and CDR2: SGDLS and YYNGEE. CDR3 length: 13 residues. The trim removed 2 bases at V and 5 bases at J, leaving 0 bases unmatched. CDR3 residues: CASSVDRDQPQHF. CDR3 nucleotides: TGTGCCAGCAGCGTGGACAGGGATCAGCCCCAGCATTTT.

The chain employs TRBV4-1 and TRBJ1-2; D may be TRBD1 (6 bases). The CDR3 runs to 15 residues. Germline loops: CDR1 MGHRA, CDR2 YSYEKL. Trimming left V 1 base short and J 2 bases short, with 11 bases between. Here the CDR3 reads CASSQGEGGNYGYTF. DNA of the CDR3: TGCGCCAGCAGCCAAGGGGAAGGGGGAAACTATGGCTACACCTTC.

V gene TRBV2 combines with J gene TRBJ1-2; D is possibly TRBD1 (6 bases). V was cut by 4 bases and J by 11 bases, with 20 bases left in between. The CDR3 sequence is 14 residues long. Germline CDR1 and CDR2: SNHLY and FYNNEI. CDR3 amino acids: CASSGPRERGIYTF. CDR3 nucleotides: TGTGCCAGCAGTGGCCCACGGGAAAGGGGGATTTACACCTTC.

The rearrangement links TRBV7-9 to TRBJ2-7, with D perhaps assigned TRBD1 or TRBD2 (6 bases each). The germline V gene has CDR1 SEHNR and CDR2 FQNEAQ (reference sequence). V was clipped by 5 bases and J by 3 bases, with 17 bases between them. CDR3 length: 15 amino acids. The CDR3 DNA reads TGTGCCAGCAGCGCCGACGGGGGCATGGTCTACGAGCAGTACTTC. It specifies CASSADGGMVYEQYF.

The rearrangement uses TRBV9 and TRBJ2-1; 8 bases line up with TRBD2. The CDR3 is made up of 15 amino acids. Germline lookup yields CDR1 SGDLS and CDR2 YYNGEE. V gave up 0 bases and J gave up 8 bases; unmatched junction bases: 7. As DNA, the CDR3 is TGTGCCAGCAGCGTAGAGGGGCGGGAGGTCGATGAGCAGTTCTTC. Its translation is CASSVEGREVDEQFF.

The rearrangement joins TRBV4-2 to TRBJ1-6; D gene unclear. V lost 0 bases and J 10 bases, leaving 10 bases between the germline ends. Germline assignment: CDR1 LGHNA and CDR2 YNFKEQ. The length of the CDR3 is 14 residues. CDR3 in amino acids: CASSQDAGGSPLHF. The CDR3 region has the DNA TGTGCCAGCAGCCAAGATGCAGGCGGCTCACCCCTCCACTTT.

The genes are TRBV11-2 and TRBJ1-1; tentative D call: TRBD1 (5 bases). Trimming cost V 6 bases and J 0 bases, with 8 bases left between them. Germline values: CDR1 SGHAT, CDR2 FQNNGV. The CDR3 contains 13 residues. The CDR3 region is CASRAGLNTEAFF. In nucleotides, the CDR3 is TGTGCCAGCAGAGCAGGGCTGAACACTGAAGCTTTCTTT.

Here the CDR3 DNA reads TGTGCCAGCAGTTCTTTGGGTAGCTCCTACAATGAGCAGTTCTTC. As protein: CASSSLGSSYNEQFF. The rearrangement uses TRBV6-5 and TRBJ2-1; D call uncertain. This CDR3 has 15 residues. Germline V lookup: CDR1 MNHEY, CDR2 SVGAGI. Trimming took 4 bases from V and 0 from J, leaving 10 bases between them.